The 30 T cell receptor beta chains below come from one sample, sequenced in a study of blood T cell repertoires in COVID-19 (dated by TCRdb to about 2020). The library was obtained by the immunoSEQ multiplex PCR assay. TCRdb retrieved this table from immuneACCESS and kept in-frame rearrangements only. Not all clones are present; in checked studies, unresolved V genes account for under half, and no reason is known for the remainder. Present in this sample are under 80,000 clones, 80% of which were seen just once. 8% to 10% of the sample rests with the top ten. Sample: peripheral blood. The receptors here all came from a human donor in a cohort sampled during active COVID-19.

This sequence joins TRBV28 and TRBJ2-7; D gene unclear. The V end was cut by 6 bases, the J end by 2 bases, with 14 bases between. This CDR3 is 14 amino acids long. Looked up from germline, CDR1 is MDHEN and CDR2 is SYDVKM. CDR3 residues: CASRAPSVTYEQYF. Written as DNA, the CDR3 is TGTGCCAGCAGAGCCCCCTCGGTTACCTACGAGCAGTACTTC.

The V call is TRBV29-1, the J call TRBJ2-3, with a tentative D call TRBD1 (6 bases). Trimming pared 5 bases from V and 0 bases from J, leaving 12 bases between. Germline CDR1 SQVTM, CDR2 ANQGSEA. The CDR3 sequence is 14 residues long. In nucleotides, the CDR3 is TGCAGCGTTCGAAGTACAGGGAGCACAGATACGCAGTATTTT. It yields the protein CSVRSTGSTDTQYF.

The chain carries TRBV7-9 and TRBJ1-4; 8 bases align to TRBD1. V lost 0 bases and J lost 8; bases outside the gene matches: 5. There are 15 residues in the CDR3. Germline loops: CDR1 SEHNR, CDR2 FQNEAQ (reference sequence). The CDR3 region is CASSLAPTGDEKLFF. The CDR3 bases are TGTGCCAGCAGCTTAGCGCCGACAGGGGACGAAAAACTGTTTTTT.

The rearrangement joins TRBV5-1 to TRBJ2-7, with D possibly being TRBD2 (5 bases). Trimming left V 0 bases short and J 1 base short, with 14 bases between. CDR3 length: 16 amino acids. Germline lookup yields CDR1 SGHRS and CDR2 YFSETQ. The CDR3 region is CASSLALAEASYEQYF. CDR3 sequence (DNA): TGCGCCAGCAGCTTGGCCTTGGCGGAGGCTTCCTACGAGCAGTACTTC.

The chain couples TRBV29-1 to TRBJ1-5, with 8 bases fitting TRBD1. J lost 4 bases, V lost 4 bases, and 3 bases had no gene match. The CDR3 has 13 residues. Germline CDR1 is SQVTM and CDR2 is ANQGSEA. The CDR3 nucleotides read TGCAGCGTTGCGCAGGGGGCTAATCAGCCCCAGCATTTT. The encoded protein is CSVAQGANQPQHF.

The V call is TRBV29-1, the J call TRBJ2-6; no definite D call. Trimming left V 6 bases short and J 2 bases short, with 11 bases between. Per germline, CDR1 SQVTM and CDR2 ANQGSEA. The CDR3 totals 14 residues. CDR3 amino acids: CSVSLATGANVLTF. For the CDR3, the DNA is TGCAGCGTCAGTTTAGCAACTGGGGCCAACGTCCTGACTTTC.

This CDR3 reads CASSFSSGSLPYEQYF. The CDR3 DNA sequence: TGTGCCAGCAGCTTCTCTAGCGGGAGTCTACCCTACGAGCAGTACTTC. This chain uses TRBV7-9 with TRBJ2-7; 10 nucleotides agree with TRBD2. The junction had 7 bases not matched to a gene; V was cut back by 3 bases and J by 2 bases. This CDR3 has 16 amino acids. Germline lookup yields CDR1 SEHNR and CDR2 FQNEAQ (reference sequence).

V and J are TRBV7-9 and TRBJ2-7; TRBD2 might be the D (6 bases). Germline CDR1 and CDR2: SEHNR and FQNEAQ (reference sequence). CDR3 length: 16 amino acids. V lost 5 bases and J 5 bases, leaving 22 bases between the germline ends. The CDR3 bases are TGTGCCAGCAGCCCTGGACTACTTCGAGAGGATGACGAGCAGTACTTC. Its translation is CASSPGLLREDDEQYF. The whole variable domain, remainder taken from reference TRBV7-9 and TRBJ2-7, is DTGVSQNPRHKITKRGQNVTFRCDPISEHNRLYWYRQTLGQGPEFLTYFQNEAQLEKSRLLSDRFSAERPKGSFSTLEIQRTEQGDSAMYLCASSPGLLREDDEQYFGPGTRLTVT.

J is TRBJ2-7 and V is TRBV10-2; D call uncertain. The V gene's germline CDR1 is WSHSY and CDR2 SAAADI. The CDR3 length is 12 residues. V lost 10 bases to trimming and J lost 1 base, with 11 bases between them. CDR3: CATTVNSYEQYF. CDR3 in DNA: TGCGCCACCACAGTGAATTCCTACGAGCAGTACTTC.

This clone was seen many times. The rearrangement joins TRBV11-2 to TRBJ2-5, with D possibly TRBD2 on 6 matching bases. CDR3 length: 16 amino acids. V shed 3 bases and J shed 3 bases, with 17 bases lying between them. CDR1 is SGHAT and CDR2 is FQNNGV in the germline V gene. The CDR3 sequence: CASSLSGLGGEETQYF. As DNA, the CDR3 is TGTGCCAGCAGCTTGTCCGGTCTGGGAGGAGAAGAGACCCAGTACTTC.

The chain is built from TRBV5-1 and TRBJ1-2; 7 positions match TRBD1. The CDR3 totals 12 residues. The trim removed 2 bases at V and 7 bases at J, leaving 2 bases unmatched. CDR1 SGHRS and CDR2 YFSETQ come from the germline V gene. The CDR3: CASSFDRVGYTF. CDR3 nucleotide sequence: TGCGCCAGCAGCTTCGACAGGGTTGGCTACACCTTC.

The J gene is TRBJ2-5, the V gene TRBV6-6; TRBD1 agrees at 10 bases. V lost 0 bases and J lost 4; bases outside the gene matches: 2. The CDR3 is 15 amino acids. The germline CDR1 and CDR2 sequences are MNHNY and SVGAGI (reference sequence). The chain's CDR3 is CASSYSGQGIETQYF. The CDR3 nucleotides are TGTGCCAGCAGTTACTCGGGACAGGGGATAGAGACCCAGTACTTC.

V is TRBV27 and J is TRBJ2-3; D possibly corresponds to TRBD1 (7 bases). The CDR3 spans 15 residues. V lost 6 bases to trimming and J lost 2 bases, with 15 bases between them. Germline CDR1 and CDR2: MNHEY and SMNVEV (reference sequence). CDR3 nucleotide sequence: TGTGCCAGCAGCCGACAGGGCGGGGCCACAGATACGCAGTATTTT. As protein: CASSRQGGATDTQYF.

V is TRBV6-1 and J is TRBJ2-5; TRBD2 matches 10 bases. The V and J ends lost 4 bases and 5 bases, in that order; junction bases with no gene match: 13. CDR1 MNHNS and CDR2 SASEGT come from the germline V gene. This CDR3 has 17 amino acids. CDR3 region: CASSAIRLAGPVETQYF. CDR3 nucleotide sequence: TGTGCCAGCAGTGCTATAAGACTAGCGGGTCCCGTGGAGACCCAGTACTTC.

The V and J genes are TRBV30 and TRBJ2-5; D is undetermined. There are 13 residues in the CDR3. The V end was cut by 2 bases, the J end by 0 bases, with 7 bases between. Per the germline V gene, CDR1 is GTSNPN and CDR2 is SVGIG (reference sequence). Here the CDR3 reads CAWSPRYQETQYF. CDR3 bases: TGTGCCTGGAGTCCACGGTACCAAGAGACCCAGTACTTC.

J is TRBJ2-7 and V is TRBV6-4; TRBD2 is a possible D gene (6 bases). There are 15 residues in the CDR3. The V gene's germline CDR1 is MRHNA and CDR2 SNTAGT. V lost 6 bases to trimming and J lost 1 base, with 16 bases between them. CDR3 bases: TGTGCCAGCAGCCTTATCTCTAGCGCGTCCTACGAGCAGTACTTC. It is translated as CASSLISSASYEQYF.

The chain couples TRBV6-6 to TRBJ2-1, with D perhaps TRBD2 (5 bases). Germline V lookup: CDR1 MNHNY, CDR2 SVGAGI (reference sequence). Trimming pared 3 bases from V and 2 bases from J, leaving 14 bases between. This CDR3 is 16 amino acids long. CDR3 DNA: TGTGCCAGCAGTTATGGGGTAGCGAGAACCTACAATGAGCAGTTCTTC. Translated, it gives CASSYGVARTYNEQFF.

The chain has TRBV25-1 and TRBJ1-4; D might be TRBD1 (5 bases). The CDR3 extends over 14 amino acids. CDR1 is MGHDK and CDR2 is SYGVNS in the germline V gene. V lost 3 bases and J lost 3, with 8 bases in between. The CDR3: CASSEGGANEKLFF. The CDR3 region has the DNA TGTGCCAGCAGTGAGGGGGGTGCTAATGAAAAACTGTTTTTT.

V gene TRBV7-3 combines with J gene TRBJ1-1, with a weak D call TRBD1 (6 bases). The CDR3 totals 16 residues. CDR1 and CDR2 (germline): SGHTA, FQGTGA. Trimming left V 5 bases short and J 5 bases short, with 21 bases between. The CDR3 coding sequence is TGTGCCAGCAGCCCTCGGCAGGGGTCGAGGATGACTGAAGCTTTCTTT. Protein: CASSPRQGSRMTEAFF.

The V and J genes are TRBV11-2 and TRBJ2-3; D remains unclear. Germline CDR1 is SGHAT and CDR2 is FQNNGV. V was pared by 0 bases and J by 4 bases, with 5 bases between. CDR3 size: 13 residues. The CDR3 coding sequence is TGTGCCAGCAGCTTAGATATTGCAGATACGCAGTATTTT. Translating gives CASSLDIADTQYF.

V gene TRBV15 combines with J gene TRBJ2-6; TRBD1 matches at 10 bases. V lost 5 bases and J lost 4; bases outside the gene matches: 8. Germline CDR1 reads LNHNV; CDR2 reads YYDKDF (reference sequence). CDR3 length: 17 amino acids. The CDR3 loop is CATSLRDRGSGANVLTF. The CDR3 region has the DNA TGTGCCACCAGCCTCCGGGACAGGGGTTCCGGGGCCAACGTCCTGACTTTC. Filled out from reference TRBV15 and TRBJ2-6, the complete variable domain reads DAMVIQNPRYQVTQFGKPVTLSCSQTLNHNVMYWYQQKSSQAPKLLFHYYDKDFNNEADTPDNFQSRRPNTSFCFLDIRSPGLGDTAMYLCATSLRDRGSGANVLTFGAGSRLTVL.

The genes are TRBV2 and TRBJ2-6; 10 nucleotides line up with TRBD1. Germline V gene data show CDR1 as SNHLY and CDR2 as FYNNEI. Germline trimming cut 8 bases from V and 1 base from J; bases unmatched to any gene: 8. This CDR3 comprises 17 residues. The CDR3 loop is CASRSGQGRSGANVLTF. The CDR3 DNA reads TGTGCCAGCCGGTCGGGACAGGGGAGGTCTGGGGCCAACGTCCTGACTTTC.

V is TRBV7-2 and J is TRBJ1-6; 7 bases agree with TRBD1. The CDR3 runs to 18 residues. The V and J ends lost 2 bases and 0 bases, in that order; junction bases with no gene match: 7. The germline V gene has CDR1 SGHTA and CDR2 FQGNSA. CDR3 region: CASSLSGQKGSYNSPLHF. The DNA for the CDR3 is TGTGCCAGCAGCTTATCGGGACAGAAGGGCTCCTATAATTCACCCCTCCACTTT.

The chain has TRBV6-5 and TRBJ2-7; a weak D match, TRBD1 (5 bases). V was pared by 5 bases and J by 5 bases, with 16 bases between. Germline V lookup: CDR1 MNHEY, CDR2 SVGAGI. CDR3 length: 14 residues. The CDR3, as DNA: TGTGCCAGCAGTAGGGAAACAGGAATCAACGAGCAGTACTTC. It is translated as CASSRETGINEQYF.

The V and J genes are TRBV4-1 and TRBJ2-7; 10 nucleotides match TRBD2. CDR1 and CDR2 (germline): MGHRA, YSYEKL. The CDR3 spans 20 residues. J gave up 1 base and V 0 bases, and 15 bases lay outside the gene matches. The CDR3: CASSQDLERLAGPRSYEQYF. Written as DNA, the CDR3 is TGCGCCAGCAGCCAAGATTTGGAGAGACTAGCGGGCCCTAGGTCCTACGAGCAGTACTTC.

This chain uses TRBV5-1 with TRBJ2-7; 7 nucleotides align to TRBD1. The CDR3 contains 15 residues. Trimming removed 4 bases from V and 2 bases from J; junction bases left unmatched: 9. Germline V gives CDR1 SGHRS, CDR2 YFSETQ. The CDR3 DNA sequence: TGCGCCAGCAGCCAAATAGACAGGGAACCCTACGAGCAGTACTTC. This translates into CASSQIDREPYEQYF.

V and J are TRBV5-4 and TRBJ2-2, with TRBD2 identical over 7 bases. V trimming: 4 bases; J trimming: 1 base; junction bases outside the gene matches: 13. The CDR3 has 18 residues. Looked up from germline, CDR1 is SGHNT and CDR2 is YYREEE (reference sequence). In nucleotides, the CDR3 is TGTGCCAGCAGCCCTGGAAGGGCTAGCGGCAGGAACACCGGGGAGCTGTTTTTT. It translates to CASSPGRASGRNTGELFF.

The V gene is TRBV21-1, the J gene TRBJ1-5. TRBV21-1 is termed a pseudogene. This CDR3 has 14 amino acids. CDR3 residues: CASSKISEYQPQHF. CDR3 sequence (DNA): TGTGCCAGCAGCAAAATCTCGGAGTATCAGCCCCAGCATTTT.

As for this clone: The junction differs from germline at one of its ends, possibly a read error. This chain joins TRBV19 and TRBJ2-1; 11 bases are shared with TRBD2. The CDR3 is 15 amino acids. The germline V gene encodes CDR1 LNHDA and CDR2 SQIVND (reference sequence). CDR3: CASSIAGGPGNEQFF. For the CDR3, the DNA is TGTGCCAGTAGCATAGCGGGAGGGCCCGGCAATGAGCAGTTCTTC. Using reference TRBV19 and TRBJ2-1 for the parts outside the CDR3, the full variable domain is DGGITQSPKYLFRKEGQNVTLSCEQNLNHDAMYWYRQDPGQGLRLIYYSQIVNDFQKGDIAEGYSVSREKKESFPLTVTSAQKNPTAFYLCASSIAGGPGNEQFFGPGTRLTVL.

The chain couples TRBV5-1 to TRBJ1-2, with D unclear. V gave up 3 bases and J gave up 6 bases, with 9 bases separating them. CDR3 length equals 12 residues. CDR1 is SGHRS, CDR2 YFSETQ, per germline. In nucleotides, the CDR3 is TGCGCCAGCAGCTACGGGTCGGATGGCTACACCTTC. This gives the protein CASSYGSDGYTF.